This TCR beta chain derives from a study of CD8+ T cells in alopecia areata. About the research overall: It was oral tofacitinib, at 5 to 10 mg twice daily, that treated patients received. Findings and caveats of the study: Clonality in lesional scalp, especially alopecia totalis/universalis, exceeded that of normal scalp. Whereas mice showed it more clearly, TCR sharing across patients was murkier, possibly because of HLA.

It was cDNA, reverse transcribed from extracted RNA, that served as the sequencing template. The method was immunoSEQ multiplex PCR; TCRdb's version includes in-frame clones alone and lacks a portion of them. The table includes 200,000 to 250,000 clones, about 53% detected once. This clone has more than one count but fewer than ten. What it binds is unknown. The CDR3 extends over 12 amino acids. Losses at the gene ends were 3 bases for V and 9 bases for J; bases not matched to a gene: 8. Germline assignment: CDR1 SQVTM and CDR2 ANQGSEA. The sample here was CD4+ T cells sorted from blood, taken at week 0. The chain recombines TRBV29-1 with TRBJ2-7, with 7 bases identical to TRBD1. The receptor comes from a human donor with alopecia areata. CDR3 bases: TGCAGCGTTGAGACGATAAGGGGGCGGCAGTACTTC. The encoded protein is CSVETIRGRQYF.